This T cell receptor (beta chain) derives from a study of post-analysis software for immune sequencing data. About the research overall: Included courses were relapsing-remitting and secondary progressive multiple sclerosis; progressive-relapsing multiple sclerosis was also included.

Study-wide results and limits: Strong same-batch co-clustering of samples appeared with F measure clustering. The study found significantly lower normalized Chao1 diversity in multiple sclerosis patients than in controls. Higher frequency in patients than in controls was seen for about five TRBV segments, with TRBV5-6, TRBV5-1 and TRBV20-1 among them.

Prepared libraries of TCR beta cDNA carried unique molecular identifiers. The yield from roughly 1 to 10 million T cells was 500,000 or so cDNA molecules in total. MiXCR, run by TCRdb on the PCR reads, gives a single entry per CDR3 protein. This table has about 620,000 distinct CDR3 sequences, 44% appearing once. Looked up from germline, CDR1 is SEHNR and CDR2 is FQNEAQ (reference sequence). Trimming left V 3 bases short and J 3 bases short, with 15 bases between. This CDR3 has 15 residues. This clonotype has only a few counts. Its antigen is unidentified. The sample was blood. This clonotype was obtained from a girl under 18 with multiple sclerosis. This chain links TRBV7-9 with TRBJ2-7; D is undetermined. The CDR3 region has the DNA TGTGCCAGCAGCTTTTGGGCAGGTTCTGACTACGAGCAGTACTTC. Its translation is CASSFWAGSDYEQYF.